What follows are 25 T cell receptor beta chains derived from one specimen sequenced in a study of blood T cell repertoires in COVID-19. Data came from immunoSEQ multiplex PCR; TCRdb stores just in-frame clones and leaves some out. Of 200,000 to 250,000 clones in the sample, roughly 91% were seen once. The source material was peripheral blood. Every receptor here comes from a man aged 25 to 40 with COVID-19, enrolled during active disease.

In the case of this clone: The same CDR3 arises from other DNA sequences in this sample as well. The DNA for the CDR3 is TGTGCCAGCAGCCTTGGGAGGGGGAGGGGCACAGATACGCAGTATTTT. As protein: CASSLGRGRGTDTQYF. The V call is TRBV7-7, the J call TRBJ2-3, with D perhaps TRBD2 (7 bases). The V end lost 5 bases, the J end lost 1 base, and 16 bases lay between the germline ends. The length of the CDR3 is 16 residues. Germline V CDR1 and CDR2: SSHAT, FNYEAQ (reference sequence).

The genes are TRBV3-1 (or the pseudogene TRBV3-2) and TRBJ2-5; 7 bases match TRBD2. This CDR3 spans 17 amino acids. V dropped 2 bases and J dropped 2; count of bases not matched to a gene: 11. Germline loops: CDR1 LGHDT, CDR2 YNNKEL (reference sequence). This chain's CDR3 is CASSQPSSGGRQETQYF. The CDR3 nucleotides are TGTGCCAGCAGCCAACCTTCTAGCGGAGGTCGGCAAGAGACCCAGTACTTC.

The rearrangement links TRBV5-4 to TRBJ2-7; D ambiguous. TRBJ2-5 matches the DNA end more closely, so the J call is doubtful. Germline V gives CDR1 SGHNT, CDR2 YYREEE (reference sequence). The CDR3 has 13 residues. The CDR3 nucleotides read TGTGCCAGCAGCTTGGACAGCCAAGAGACCCAGTACTTC. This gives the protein CASSLDSQETQYF.

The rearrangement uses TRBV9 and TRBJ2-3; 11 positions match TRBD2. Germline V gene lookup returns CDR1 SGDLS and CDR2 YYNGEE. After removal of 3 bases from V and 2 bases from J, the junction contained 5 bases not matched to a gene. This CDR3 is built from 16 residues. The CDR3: CASSATSGEFTDTQYF. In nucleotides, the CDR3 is TGTGCCAGCAGCGCGACTAGCGGGGAGTTCACAGATACGCAGTATTTT.

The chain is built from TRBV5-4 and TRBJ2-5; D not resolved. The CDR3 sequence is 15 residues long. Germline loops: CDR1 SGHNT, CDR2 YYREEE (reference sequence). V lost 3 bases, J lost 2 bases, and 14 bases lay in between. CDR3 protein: CASSSSPKAQETQYF. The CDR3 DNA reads TGTGCCAGCAGCTCGAGCCCCAAAGCGCAAGAGACCCAGTACTTC.

The CDR3 loop reads CASSYGAPNSPLHF. CDR3 nucleotides: TGTGCCAGCAGTTACGGGGCGCCGAATTCACCCCTCCACTTT. V usage is TRBV6-5 and J usage is TRBJ1-6; tentative D call: TRBD1 (5 bases). Germline values: CDR1 MNHEY, CDR2 SVGAGI. V lost 2 bases to trimming and J lost 7 bases, with 9 bases between them. CDR3 length equals 14 residues.

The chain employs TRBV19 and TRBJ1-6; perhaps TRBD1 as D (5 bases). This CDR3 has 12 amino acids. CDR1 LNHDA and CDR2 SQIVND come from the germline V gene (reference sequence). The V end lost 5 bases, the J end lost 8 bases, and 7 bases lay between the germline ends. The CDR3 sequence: CASSSGHSPLHF. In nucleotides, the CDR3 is TGTGCCAGTAGTTCAGGGCATTCACCCCTCCACTTT.

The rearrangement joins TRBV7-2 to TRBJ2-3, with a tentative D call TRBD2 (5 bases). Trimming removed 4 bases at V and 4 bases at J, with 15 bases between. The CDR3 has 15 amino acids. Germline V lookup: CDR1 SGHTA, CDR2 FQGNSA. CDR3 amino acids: CASSSPSTRPDTQYF. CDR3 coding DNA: TGTGCCAGCAGCTCGCCCTCTACTAGACCAGATACGCAGTATTTT.

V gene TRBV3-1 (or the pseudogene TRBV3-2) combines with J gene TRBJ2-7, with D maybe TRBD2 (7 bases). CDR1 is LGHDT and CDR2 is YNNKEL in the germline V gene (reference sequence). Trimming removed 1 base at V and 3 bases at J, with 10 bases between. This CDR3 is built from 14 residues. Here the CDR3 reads CASSQAGGLYEQYF. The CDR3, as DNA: TGTGCCAGCAGCCAAGCGGGGGGCCTCTACGAGCAGTACTTC.

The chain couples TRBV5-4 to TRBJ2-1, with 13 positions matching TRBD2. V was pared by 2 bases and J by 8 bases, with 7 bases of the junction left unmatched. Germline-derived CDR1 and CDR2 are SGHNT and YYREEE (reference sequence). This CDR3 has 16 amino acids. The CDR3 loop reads CASSFTSGGALDEQFF. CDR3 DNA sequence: TGTGCCAGCAGCTTTACTAGCGGGGGGGCCCTGGATGAGCAGTTCTTC. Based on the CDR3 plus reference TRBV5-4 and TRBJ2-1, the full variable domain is ETGVTQSPTHLIKTRGQQVTLRCSSQSGHNTVSWYQQALGQGPQFIFQYYREEENGRGNFPPRFSGLQFPNYSSELNVNALELDDSALYLCASSFTSGGALDEQFFGPGTRLTVL.

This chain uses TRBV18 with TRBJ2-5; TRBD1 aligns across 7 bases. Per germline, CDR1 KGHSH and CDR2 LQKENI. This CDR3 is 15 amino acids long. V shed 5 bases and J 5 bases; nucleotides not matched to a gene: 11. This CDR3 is CASSSTRQGWETQYF. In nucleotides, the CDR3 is TGTGCCAGCTCATCAACGCGACAGGGCTGGGAGACCCAGTACTTC.

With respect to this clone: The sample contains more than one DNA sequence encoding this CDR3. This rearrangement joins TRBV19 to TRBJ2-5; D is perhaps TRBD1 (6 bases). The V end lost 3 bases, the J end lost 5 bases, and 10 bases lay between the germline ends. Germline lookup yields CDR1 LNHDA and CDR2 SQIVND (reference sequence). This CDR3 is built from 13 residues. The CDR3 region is CASSIPGVETQYF. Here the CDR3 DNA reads TGTGCCAGTAGTATCCCAGGGGTTGAGACCCAGTACTTC.

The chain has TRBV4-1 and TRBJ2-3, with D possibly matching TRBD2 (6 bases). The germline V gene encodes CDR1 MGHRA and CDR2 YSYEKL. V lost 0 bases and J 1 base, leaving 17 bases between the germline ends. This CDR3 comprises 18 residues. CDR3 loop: CASSQDKSWRGGTDTQYF. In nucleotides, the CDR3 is TGCGCCAGCAGCCAAGATAAATCCTGGCGGGGAGGCACAGATACGCAGTATTTT.

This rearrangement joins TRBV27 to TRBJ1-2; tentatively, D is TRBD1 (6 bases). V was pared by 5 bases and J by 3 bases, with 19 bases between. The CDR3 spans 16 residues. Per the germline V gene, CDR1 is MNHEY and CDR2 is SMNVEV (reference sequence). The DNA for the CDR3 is TGTGCCAGCAGTCGTTCATACAGGGCGACGGACTATGGCTACACCTTC. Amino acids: CASSRSYRATDYGYTF.

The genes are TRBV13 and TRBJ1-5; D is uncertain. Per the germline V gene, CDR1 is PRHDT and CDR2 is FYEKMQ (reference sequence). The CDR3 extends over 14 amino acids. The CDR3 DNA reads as TGTGTCCCATCGGGAGGATATAGCAATCAGCCCCAGCATTTT. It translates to CVPSGGYSNQPQHF.

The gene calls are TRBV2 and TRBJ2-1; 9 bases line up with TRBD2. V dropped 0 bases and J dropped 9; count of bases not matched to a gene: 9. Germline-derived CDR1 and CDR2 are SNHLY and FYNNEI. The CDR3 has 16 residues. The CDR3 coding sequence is TGTGCCAGCAGTGAAGCCGGGCTAGCGGGGCGGGTTGAGCAGTTCTTC. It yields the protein CASSEAGLAGRVEQFF. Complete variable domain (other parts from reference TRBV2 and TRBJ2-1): EPEVTQTPSHQVTQMGQEVILRCVPISNHLYFYWYRQILGQKVEFLVSFYNNEISEKSEIFDDQFSVERPDGSNFTLKIRSTKLEDSAMYFCASSEAGLAGRVEQFFGPGTRLTVL.

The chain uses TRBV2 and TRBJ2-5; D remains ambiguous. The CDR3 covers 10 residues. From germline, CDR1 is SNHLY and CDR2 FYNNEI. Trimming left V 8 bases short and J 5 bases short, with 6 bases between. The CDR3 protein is CASVVETQYF. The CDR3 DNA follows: TGTGCCAGCGTAGTGGAGACCCAGTACTTC.

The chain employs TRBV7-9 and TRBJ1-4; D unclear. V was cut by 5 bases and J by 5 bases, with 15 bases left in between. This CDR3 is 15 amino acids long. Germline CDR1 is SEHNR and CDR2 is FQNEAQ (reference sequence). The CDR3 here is CASSPSSATNEKLFF. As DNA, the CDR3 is TGTGCCAGCAGCCCTAGTTCGGCGACGAATGAAAAACTGTTTTTT.

The CDR3 DNA reads as TGTGCCAGCAGTCTCTTACTAGCGGGGGCCACAATGAAGCAGTTCTTC. It translates to CASSLLLAGATMKQFF. This chain uses TRBV27 with TRBJ2-1; 11 nucleotides line up with TRBD2. Unmatched junction bases numbered 14, after V lost 5 bases and J lost 11 bases. CDR3 size: 16 residues. CDR1 is MNHEY, CDR2 SMNVEV, per germline (reference sequence).

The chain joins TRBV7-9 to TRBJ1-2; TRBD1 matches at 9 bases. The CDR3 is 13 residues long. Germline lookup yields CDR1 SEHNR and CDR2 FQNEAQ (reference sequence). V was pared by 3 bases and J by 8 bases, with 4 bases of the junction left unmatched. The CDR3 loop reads CASSFTGGQGYTF. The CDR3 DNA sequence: TGTGCCAGCAGCTTCACAGGGGGCCAGGGCTACACCTTC. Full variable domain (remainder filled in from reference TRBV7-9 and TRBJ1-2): DTGVSQNPRHKITKRGQNVTFRCDPISEHNRLYWYRQTLGQGPEFLTYFQNEAQLEKSRLLSDRFSAERPKGSFSTLEIQRTEQGDSAMYLCASSFTGGQGYTFGSGTRLTVV.

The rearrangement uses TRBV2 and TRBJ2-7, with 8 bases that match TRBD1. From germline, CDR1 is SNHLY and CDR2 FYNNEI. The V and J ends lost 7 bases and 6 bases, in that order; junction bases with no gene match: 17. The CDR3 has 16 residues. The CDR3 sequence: CASTLPGQGEGSEQYF. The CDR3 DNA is TGTGCCAGCACCCTTCCCGGACAGGGCGAGGGTAGCGAGCAGTACTTC.

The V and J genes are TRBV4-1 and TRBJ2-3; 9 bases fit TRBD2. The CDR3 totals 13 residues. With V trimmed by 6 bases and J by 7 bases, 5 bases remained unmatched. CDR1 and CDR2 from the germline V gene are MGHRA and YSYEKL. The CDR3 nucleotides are TGCGCCAGCAGGGCGGGGGGGCAGAATACGCAGTATTTT. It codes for CASRAGGQNTQYF.

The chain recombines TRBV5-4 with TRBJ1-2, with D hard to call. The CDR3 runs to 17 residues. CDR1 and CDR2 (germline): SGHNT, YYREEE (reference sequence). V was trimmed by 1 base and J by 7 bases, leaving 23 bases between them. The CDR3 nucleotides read TGTGCCAGCAGCTTGATTGCCAGGAGGGATTATATGGGTGGCTACACCTTC. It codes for CASSLIARRDYMGGYTF.

The CDR3 bases are TGTGCCAGCAGCTTAGCGAGCCAGGGGTTGGGAGAGACCCAGTACTTC. Translation: CASSLASQGLGETQYF. The V and J genes are TRBV11-1 and TRBJ2-5, with D possibly TRBD1 on 6 matching bases. This CDR3 region has 16 residues. Germline V gives CDR1 SGHAT, CDR2 FQDESV (reference sequence). V shed 0 bases and J shed 4 bases, with 15 bases lying between them. The full variable domain, completed using reference TRBV11-1 and TRBJ2-5, is EAEVAQSPRYKITEKSQAVAFWCDPISGHATLYWYRQILGQGPELLVQFQDESVVDDSQLPKDRFSAERLKGVDSTLKIQPAELGDSAMYLCASSLASQGLGETQYFGPGTRLLVL.

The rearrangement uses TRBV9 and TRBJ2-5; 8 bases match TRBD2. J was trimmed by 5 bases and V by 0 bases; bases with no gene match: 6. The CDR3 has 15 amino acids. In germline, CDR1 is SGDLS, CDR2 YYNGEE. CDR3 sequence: CASSVGVAGIETQYF. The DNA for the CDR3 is TGTGCCAGCAGCGTAGGGGTAGCGGGGATTGAGACCCAGTACTTC. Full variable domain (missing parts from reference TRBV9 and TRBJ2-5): DSGVTQTPKHLITATGQRVTLRCSPRSGDLSVYWYQQSLDQGLQFLIQYYNGEERAKGNILERFSAQQFPDLHSELNLSSLELGDSALYFCASSVGVAGIETQYFGPGTRLLVL.